This T cell receptor beta chain was retrieved from a study of PD-L1 blockade in urothelial cancer. Study details: At some point between 2013 and 2014, patients got going on atezolizumab, taking 1,200 mg intravenously every 3 weeks.

Time point meaning: pretreatment peripheral blood. Germline V gives CDR1 MDHEN, CDR2 SYDVKM. The CDR3 extends over 14 amino acids. Trimming at V came to 8 bases and at J to 2 bases, leaving 4 bases not matched to a gene. Using immunoSEQ multiplex PCR, the repertoire was profiled, and TCRdb retains in-frame clones only, with some absent. The sample lists 85,000 to 95,000 clones; 89% were seen once. The sequence came from a woman of 80 years or more with urothelial cancer. The sequencing here drew on PBMCs, taken around atezolizumab (anti-PD-L1) treatment. V usage is TRBV28 and J usage is TRBJ2-1; 9 nucleotides match TRBD2. The CDR3 loop is CASRIAGAYNEQFF. For the CDR3, the DNA is TGTGCCAGCCGGATAGCGGGAGCCTACAATGAGCAGTTCTTC. Supplemented by reference TRBV28 and TRBJ2-1, the full variable domain reads DVKVTQSSRYLVKRTGEKVFLECVQDMDHENMFWYRQDPGLGLRLIYFSYDVKMKEKGDIPEGYSVSREKKERFSLILESASTNQTSMYLCASRIAGAYNEQFFGPGTRLTVL.